These 27 T cell receptor beta chains were sequenced from one sample in a study of early T cells in non-severe SARS-CoV-2 infection. TCRdb recomputed calls from the 5' RACE reads with MiXCR, one row per CDR3 protein. This sample has over 20,000 distinct CDR3 sequences, with 4.5% to 5% found just once. Sequences were obtained from whole blood. Receptors were obtained from an adult who was a healthcare worker with PCR-confirmed SARS-CoV-2 infection or an uninfected control (not recorded which).

This clonotype was recorded at least ten times. The J gene is TRBJ1-4, the V gene TRBV7-9; D call uncertain. The CDR3 length is 16 residues. The V end was cut by 6 bases, the J end by 2 bases, with 16 bases between. CDR1 and CDR2 (germline): SEHNR, FQNEAQ (reference sequence). CDR3 nucleotides: TGTGCCAGCAGGAGACGGCCCGGGATCACTAATGAAAAACTGTTTTTT. Amino acid sequence: CASRRRPGITNEKLFF.

This clonotype was recorded many times. The J gene is TRBJ2-6, the V gene TRBV5-1; possibly TRBD1 for D (6 bases). The V end was cut by 0 bases, the J end by 5 bases, with 21 bases between. This CDR3 contains 19 residues. From germline, CDR1 is SGHRS and CDR2 YFSETQ. The CDR3 DNA is TGCGCCAGCAGCTTGGCCAGGGGCAGGACGGGATACCGGGCCAACGTCCTGACTTTC. Its protein is CASSLARGRTGYRANVLTF. The variable domain in full, completed from reference TRBV5-1 and TRBJ2-6, reads KAGVTQTPRYLIKTRGQQVTLSCSPISGHRSVSWYQQTPGQGLQFLFEYFSETQRNKGNFPGRFSGRQFSNSRSEMNVSTLELGDSALYLCASSLARGRTGYRANVLTFGAGSRLTVL.

This clonotype was recorded many times. V usage is TRBV19 and J usage is TRBJ1-3, with D unclear. Germline CDR1 LNHDA, CDR2 SQIVND (reference sequence). Trimming stripped 5 bases from V and 0 bases from J, with 11 bases between. The CDR3 spans 15 residues. In nucleotides, the CDR3 is TGTGCCAGTAGTGACCGCGGGAGCTCTGGAAACACCATATATTTT. This sequence encodes CASSDRGSSGNTIYF.

The table lists this clonotype with a few counts. The chain couples TRBV11-2 to TRBJ2-7; D is possibly TRBD1 (5 bases). The CDR3 consists of 14 residues. Germline assignment: CDR1 SGHAT and CDR2 FQNNGV. V was trimmed by 5 bases and J by 8 bases, leaving 19 bases between them. CDR3: CASSPRVGVEKQYF. DNA of the CDR3: TGTGCCAGCAGCCCGAGAGTAGGGGTGGAGAAGCAGTACTTC.

This clonotype is large (0.1 to 1%) by share. This chain joins TRBV5-6 and TRBJ2-2; D gene unclear. Germline lookup yields CDR1 SGHDT and CDR2 YYEEEE. The CDR3 extends over 15 amino acids. V dropped 0 bases and J dropped 11 bases, with 17 bases sitting between them. The CDR3 DNA reads TGTGCCAGCAGCTTGGACCTTTTACTCCATGTCGAGCTGTTTTTT. It translates to CASSLDLLLHVELFF.

This clonotype was picked up many times. This chain joins TRBV9 and TRBJ2-1; D is ambiguous. V was trimmed by 3 bases and J by 8 bases, leaving 6 bases between them. Germline CDR1 is SGDLS and CDR2 is YYNGEE. This CDR3 has 11 residues. Written as DNA, the CDR3 is TGTGCCAGCAGCGCCAGTCATGAGCAGTTCTTC. This codes for CASSASHEQFF. Filled out from reference TRBV9 and TRBJ2-1, the complete variable domain reads DSGVTQTPKHLITATGQRVTLRCSPRSGDLSVYWYQQSLDQGLQFLIQYYNGEERAKGNILERFSAQQFPDLHSELNLSSLELGDSALYFCASSASHEQFFGPGTRLTVL.

The chain has TRBV7-6 and TRBJ2-1; 7 bases agree with TRBD1. CDR3 length equals 15 residues. Per the germline V gene, CDR1 is SGHVS and CDR2 is FNYEAQ. Trimming cost V 2 bases and J 11 bases; bases outside gene matches: 12. CDR3 sequence reads: CASSLRVTGQSKQFF. For the CDR3, the DNA is TGTGCCAGCAGCTTACGTGTGACAGGGCAAAGTAAGCAGTTCTTC.

This clonotype has a count of ten or more. The V gene is TRBV7-6, the J gene TRBJ2-7; D perhaps matches TRBD1 (6 bases). This CDR3 region has 15 residues. Deletions cut 0 bases from V and 1 base from J, with 10 bases between. Germline-derived CDR1 and CDR2 are SGHVS and FNYEAQ. The CDR3 reads CASSLADDRSYEQYF. The CDR3 coding sequence is TGTGCCAGCAGCTTAGCGGACGACAGGTCCTACGAGCAGTACTTC.

This clonotype was counted a few times. In DNA form, the CDR3 reads TGTGCCAGCAGCTCCTATCAACGTACAGGGGCCGGCTACACCTTC. Translating gives CASSSYQRTGAGYTF. V usage is TRBV7-2 and J usage is TRBJ1-2; 7 positions match TRBD1. With V trimmed by 4 bases and J by 8 bases, 13 bases remained unmatched. Germline CDR1 is SGHTA and CDR2 is FQGNSA. This CDR3 region has 15 residues.

The gene calls are TRBV12-3 or TRBV12-4 and TRBJ2-2; no definite D call. Trimming pared 6 bases from V and 3 bases from J, leaving 11 bases between. This CDR3 is 14 amino acids long. CDR3 loop: CASRSPVDTGELFF. The CDR3 coding sequence is TGTGCCAGCAGATCTCCGGTCGACACCGGGGAGCTGTTTTTT.

V is TRBV4-1 and J is TRBJ1-1, with D possibly TRBD1 on 5 matching bases. From germline, CDR1 is MGHRA and CDR2 YSYEKL. Between the trimmed V and J ends, which lost 8 bases and 1 base, there was a span of 14 bases. There are 14 residues in the CDR3. Here the CDR3 reads CASHPLTGNTEAFF. The CDR3 DNA reads as TGCGCCAGCCACCCACTAACAGGGAACACTGAAGCTTTCTTT.

This clonotype came up many times. The V and J genes are TRBV5-1 and TRBJ2-5; TRBD2 is a possible D gene (6 bases). The CDR3 length is 14 residues. With 0 bases removed from V and 1 base from J, the gap between germline ends came to 7 bases. In germline, CDR1 is SGHRS, CDR2 YFSETQ. CDR3 region: CASSLGSGQETQYF. The DNA for the CDR3 is TGCGCCAGCAGCTTGGGTAGCGGCCAAGAGACCCAGTACTTC. Full variable domain (remainder filled in from reference TRBV5-1 and TRBJ2-5): KAGVTQTPRYLIKTRGQQVTLSCSPISGHRSVSWYQQTPGQGLQFLFEYFSETQRNKGNFPGRFSGRQFSNSRSEMNVSTLELGDSALYLCASSLGSGQETQYFGPGTRLLVL.

Many counts were recorded for this clonotype. The chain carries TRBV28 and TRBJ1-6, with 7 bases aligning to TRBD1. Per the germline V gene, CDR1 is MDHEN and CDR2 is SYDVKM. This CDR3 contains 14 residues. Trimming took 6 bases from V and 7 from J; bases not matched to a gene: 6. The CDR3 is CASRTGTVNSPLHF. DNA for the CDR3: TGTGCCAGCAGGACCGGGACAGTCAATTCACCCCTCCACTTT. Combining the CDR3 with reference TRBV28 and TRBJ1-6 gives the whole variable domain DVKVTQSSRYLVKRTGEKVFLECVQDMDHENMFWYRQDPGLGLRLIYFSYDVKMKEKGDIPEGYSVSREKKERFSLILESASTNQTSMYLCASRTGTVNSPLHFGNGTRLTVT.

This rearrangement joins TRBV19 to TRBJ1-5, with a weak D call TRBD1 (5 bases). V was cut by 3 bases and J by 4 bases, with 16 bases left in between. CDR3 length: 16 residues. Germline assignment: CDR1 LNHDA and CDR2 SQIVND (reference sequence). The CDR3 loop reads CASSIFPGSRNQPQHF. The CDR3 nucleotides read TGTGCCAGTAGTATTTTTCCAGGGAGTAGAAATCAGCCCCAGCATTTT.

The chain joins TRBV20-1 to TRBJ2-1; tentative D call: TRBD2 (5 bases). Germline V CDR1 and CDR2: DFQATT, SNEGSKA (reference sequence). The length of the CDR3 is 15 residues. Trimming took 6 bases from V and 1 from J, leaving 16 bases between them. The DNA for the CDR3 is TGCAGTGCGCCGGCTAGCAAGATGTCCTACAATGAGCAGTTCTTC. It encodes CSAPASKMSYNEQFF.

There are many counts of this clonotype. The chain has TRBV12-3 or TRBV12-4 and TRBJ2-2; D remains unclear. Trimming stripped 3 bases from V and 1 base from J, with 3 bases between. The CDR3 sequence is 13 residues long. The CDR3 sequence is CASSFGNTGELFF. The CDR3, as DNA: TGTGCCAGCAGTTTCGGGAACACCGGGGAGCTGTTTTTT.

This clonotype appeared a few times. In nucleotides, the CDR3 is TGTGCCAGCAGCTTAGGTTCGGTCTCCTACGAGCAGTACTTC. It codes for CASSLGSVSYEQYF. The chain carries TRBV7-9 and TRBJ2-7, with D hard to call. The V and J ends lost 1 base and 0 bases respectively, with 7 bases between them. CDR1 is SEHNR, CDR2 FQNEAQ, per germline (reference sequence). There are 14 residues in the CDR3.

The V call is TRBV9, the J call TRBJ2-3; TRBD1 matches at 8 bases. The CDR3 is made up of 15 amino acids. Per the germline V gene, CDR1 is SGDLS and CDR2 is YYNGEE. V shed 6 bases and J 4 bases; nucleotides not matched to a gene: 10. CDR3 DNA: TGTGCCAGCAATTTTCAGGGGGCGGAATCAGATACGCAGTATTTT. It encodes CASNFQGAESDTQYF.

In its sample, this clonotype was seen many times. CDR3 nucleotides: TGTGCCAGCTCCAGGGGAGGAGAGACCCAGTACTTC. Translated, it gives CASSRGGETQYF. This chain joins TRBV11-2 and TRBJ2-5; D assignment may be TRBD1 or TRBD2 (6 bases each). The CDR3 length is 12 residues. The germline CDR1 and CDR2 sequences are SGHAT and FQNNGV. Trimming removed 8 bases from V and 4 bases from J, with 11 bases in between.

At least ten counts were recorded for this clonotype. V is TRBV7-9 and J is TRBJ2-5; D not resolved. Trimming cost V 5 bases and J 5 bases, with 12 bases left between them. The CDR3 has 13 residues. Per germline, CDR1 SEHNR and CDR2 FQNEAQ (reference sequence). The CDR3 reads CASSDVLSETQYF. In nucleotides, the CDR3 is TGTGCCAGCAGCGACGTCCTGTCGGAGACCCAGTACTTC.

A few counts support this clonotype. V gene TRBV3-1 combines with J gene TRBJ2-3, with a tentative D call TRBD2 (5 bases). V gave up 3 bases and J gave up 1 base, with 5 bases separating them. The germline gives CDR1 LGHDT, CDR2 YNNKEL (reference sequence). CDR3 length: 13 residues. The CDR3 spells CASSQRGTDTQYF. The CDR3 bases are TGTGCCAGCAGCCAGCGGGGCACAGATACGCAGTATTTT.

In its sample, this clonotype ranks as medium-sized. This rearrangement joins TRBV5-6 to TRBJ1-1; no clear D gene. This CDR3 region has 13 residues. Trimming took off 7 bases at V and 11 bases at J, with 21 bases between the two ends. Germline lookup yields CDR1 SGHDT and CDR2 YYEEEE. This chain's CDR3 is CASEWQTRGRAFF. In nucleotides, the CDR3 is TGTGCCAGCGAATGGCAGACACGGGGTAGGGCTTTCTTT. Full variable domain (remainder filled in from reference TRBV5-6 and TRBJ1-1): DAGVTQSPTHLIKTRGQQVTLRCSPKSGHDTVSWYQQALGQGPQFIFQYYEEEERQRGNFPDRFSGHQFPNYSSELNVNALLLGDSALYLCASEWQTRGRAFFGQGTRLTVV.

This clonotype is labeled as medium-sized (0.01 to 0.1%). The chain uses TRBV6-1 and TRBJ2-1; 7 positions agree with TRBD2. The length of the CDR3 is 16 residues. Germline V gene sequence: CDR1 MNHNS, CDR2 SASEGT. V shed 2 bases and J 2 bases; nucleotides not matched to a gene: 6. The CDR3 DNA sequence: TGTGCCAGCAGTGAACGCGGGGGAGGCACCTACAATGAGCAGTTCTTC. Encoded protein: CASSERGGGTYNEQFF.

This clonotype was detected only a few times. V usage is TRBV20-1 and J usage is TRBJ2-3; 10 nucleotides agree with TRBD2. The CDR3 sequence is 15 residues long. V lost 5 bases, J lost 2 bases, and 7 bases stayed unmatched. CDR1 is DFQATT and CDR2 is SNEGSKA in the germline V gene (reference sequence). The CDR3 is CSALPLAGDTDTQYF. DNA of the CDR3: TGCAGTGCTCTACCGCTAGCGGGGGACACAGATACGCAGTATTTT.

The chain carries TRBV19 and TRBJ1-5, with D unclear. Trimming pared 7 bases from V and 4 bases from J, leaving 11 bases between. Germline-derived CDR1 and CDR2 are LNHDA and SQIVND (reference sequence). The CDR3 spans 13 residues. The CDR3 here is CASTLVGNQPQHF. The CDR3 bases are TGTGCCAGTACCCTGGTTGGAAATCAGCCCCAGCATTTT.

By frequency in the sample, this clonotype is medium-sized. The V gene is TRBV7-2, the J gene TRBJ1-3; D is ambiguous. The germline gives CDR1 SGHTA, CDR2 FQGNSA. V was shortened by 3 bases and J by 0 bases, with 12 bases between the two germline ends. The CDR3 is made up of 16 amino acids. The CDR3 is CASSFQTTGSGNTIYF. The DNA of the CDR3 is TGTGCCAGCAGCTTCCAGACAACCGGCTCTGGAAACACCATATATTTT.

This clonotype has a count of ten or more. The CDR3 DNA sequence: TGTGCCAGCAGTTTTTACGGGTCACCGGGCTACACCTTC. Amino acids: CASSFYGSPGYTF. This chain links TRBV27 with TRBJ1-2; no definite D call. The CDR3 length is 13 residues. V was cut by 3 bases and J by 8 bases, with 13 bases left in between. Germline V gene data show CDR1 as MNHEY and CDR2 as SMNVEV (reference sequence).